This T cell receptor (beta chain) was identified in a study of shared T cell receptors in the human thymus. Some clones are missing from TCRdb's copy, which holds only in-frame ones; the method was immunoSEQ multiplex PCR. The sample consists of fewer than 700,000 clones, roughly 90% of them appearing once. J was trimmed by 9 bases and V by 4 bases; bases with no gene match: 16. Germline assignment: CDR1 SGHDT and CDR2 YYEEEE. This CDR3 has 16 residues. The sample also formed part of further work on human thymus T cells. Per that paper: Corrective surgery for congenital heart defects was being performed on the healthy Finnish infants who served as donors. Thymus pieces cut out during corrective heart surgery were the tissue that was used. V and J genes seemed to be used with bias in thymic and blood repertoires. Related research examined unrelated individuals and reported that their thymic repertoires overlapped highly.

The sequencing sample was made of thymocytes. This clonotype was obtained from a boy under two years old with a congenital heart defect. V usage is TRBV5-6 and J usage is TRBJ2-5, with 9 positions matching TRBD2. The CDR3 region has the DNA TGTGCCAGCAGCCCCCGTATAGCGGGAGTGGGGGAGGCCCAGTACTTC. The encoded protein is CASSPRIAGVGEAQYF.